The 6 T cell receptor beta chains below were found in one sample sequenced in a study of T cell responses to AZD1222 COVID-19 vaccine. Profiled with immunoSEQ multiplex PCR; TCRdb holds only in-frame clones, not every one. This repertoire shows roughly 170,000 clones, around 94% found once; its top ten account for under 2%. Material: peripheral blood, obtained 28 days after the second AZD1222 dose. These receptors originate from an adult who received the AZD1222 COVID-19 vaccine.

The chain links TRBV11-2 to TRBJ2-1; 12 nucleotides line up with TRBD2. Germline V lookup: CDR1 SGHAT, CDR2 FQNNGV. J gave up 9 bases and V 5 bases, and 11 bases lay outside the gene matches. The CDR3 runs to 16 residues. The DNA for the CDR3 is TGTGCCAGCAGCCGTCTTGGGGCTAGCGGGGGGGGTGAGCAGTTCTTC. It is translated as CASSRLGASGGGEQFF.

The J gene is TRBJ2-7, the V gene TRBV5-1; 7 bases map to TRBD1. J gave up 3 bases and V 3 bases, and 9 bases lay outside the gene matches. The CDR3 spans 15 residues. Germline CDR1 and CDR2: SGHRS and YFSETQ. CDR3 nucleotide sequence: TGCGCCAGCAGCTCTAGGACAGGAACTCGCTACGAGCAGTACTTC. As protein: CASSSRTGTRYEQYF. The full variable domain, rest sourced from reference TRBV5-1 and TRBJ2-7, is KAGVTQTPRYLIKTRGQQVTLSCSPISGHRSVSWYQQTPGQGLQFLFEYFSETQRNKGNFPGRFSGRQFSNSRSEMNVSTLELGDSALYLCASSSRTGTRYEQYFGPGTRLTVT.

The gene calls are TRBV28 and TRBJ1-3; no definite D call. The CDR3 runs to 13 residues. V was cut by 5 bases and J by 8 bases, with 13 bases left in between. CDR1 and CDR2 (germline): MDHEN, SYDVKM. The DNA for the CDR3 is TGTGCCAGCAGTCGGATACGGATGGACACCATATATTTT. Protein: CASSRIRMDTIYF.

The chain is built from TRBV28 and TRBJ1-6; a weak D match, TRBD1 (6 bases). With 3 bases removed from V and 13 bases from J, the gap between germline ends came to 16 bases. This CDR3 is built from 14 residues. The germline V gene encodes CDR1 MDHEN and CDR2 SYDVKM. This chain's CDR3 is CASSFGSGDNPLHF. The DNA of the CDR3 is TGTGCCAGCAGTTTTGGCTCAGGGGACAACCCCCTCCACTTT.

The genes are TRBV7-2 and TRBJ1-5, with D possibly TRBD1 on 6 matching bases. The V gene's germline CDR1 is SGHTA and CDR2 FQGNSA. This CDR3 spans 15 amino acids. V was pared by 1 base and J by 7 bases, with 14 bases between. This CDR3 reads CASSLGGQVAQPQHF. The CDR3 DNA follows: TGTGCCAGCAGCTTAGGGGGACAAGTAGCACAGCCCCAGCATTTT.

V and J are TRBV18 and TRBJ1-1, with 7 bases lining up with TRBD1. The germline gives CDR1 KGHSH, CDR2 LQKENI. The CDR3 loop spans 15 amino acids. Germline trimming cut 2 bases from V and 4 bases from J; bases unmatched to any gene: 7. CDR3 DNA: TGTGCCAGCTCACCAATGACAGGGCGGAGCACTGAAGCTTTCTTT. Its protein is CASSPMTGRSTEAFF.